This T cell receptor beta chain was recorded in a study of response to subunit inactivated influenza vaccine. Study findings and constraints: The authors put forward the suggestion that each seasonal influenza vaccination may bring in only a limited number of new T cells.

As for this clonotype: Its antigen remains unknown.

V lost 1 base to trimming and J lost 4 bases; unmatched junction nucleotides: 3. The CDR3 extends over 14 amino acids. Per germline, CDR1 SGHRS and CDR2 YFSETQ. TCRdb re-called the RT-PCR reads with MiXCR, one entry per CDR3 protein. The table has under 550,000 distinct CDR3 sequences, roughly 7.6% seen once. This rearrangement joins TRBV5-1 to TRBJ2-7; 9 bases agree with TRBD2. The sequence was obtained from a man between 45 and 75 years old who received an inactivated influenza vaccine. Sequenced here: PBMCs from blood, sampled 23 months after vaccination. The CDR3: CASSLSSGTYEQYF. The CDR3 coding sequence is TGCGCCAGCAGCTTGTCTAGCGGGACGTACGAGCAGTACTTC. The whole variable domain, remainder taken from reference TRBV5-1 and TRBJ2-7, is KAGVTQTPRYLIKTRGQQVTLSCSPISGHRSVSWYQQTPGQGLQFLFEYFSETQRNKGNFPGRFSGRQFSNSRSEMNVSTLELGDSALYLCASSLSSGTYEQYFGPGTRLTVT.